These T cell receptor beta chains were read from a single sample in a study of T-cell reconstitution after alpha-beta-depleted transplantation in children. Each CDR3 protein is one row after TCRdb ran MiXCR on the PCR reads. The table shows 200,000 to 250,000 distinct CDR3 sequences, with about 9.2% occurring only once. The sequencing used PBMCs from the stem cell graft donor, collected from the stem cell graft. The receptor set was obtained from a human donor who donated a stem cell graft to a child with acute lymphoblastic leukemia. CDR3s include the opening cysteine and the closing phenylalanine or tryptophan. The size entry is marked missing in some rows and otherwise reads once, few, many or a size class.

CASSSGIGDNWDYGYTF,TRBV5-1,many,17,TRBJ1-2
CSVVRGGRRSYEQYF,TRBV29-1,-,15,TRBJ2-7
CSARERLAGFSLMAGELFF,TRBV20-1,-,19,TRBJ2-2
CASMKDRPRAQHF,TRBV19,-,13,TRBJ1-5
CASSLEGVTDTQYF,TRBV7-6,-,14,TRBJ2-3
CASRFGQPLEEQYF,TRBV6-1,-,14,TRBJ2-7
CAISVDSTNSPLHF,TRBV10-3,few,14,TRBJ1-6
CASSFPGGTGELFF,TRBV5-1,few,14,TRBJ2-2
CSARDSLAGGFTNEQFF,TRBV20-1,many,17,TRBJ2-1
CAISWTSQETQYF,TRBV10-3,-,13,TRBJ2-5
CASRGDRPNPYEQYF,TRBV5-1,few,15,TRBJ2-7
CASSLTEANTEAFF,TRBV12-3/TRBV12-4,many,14,TRBJ1-1
CSVEDLGGNTEAFF,TRBV29-1,few,14,TRBJ1-1
CASSQDRGRTDTQYF,TRBV3-1,many,15,TRBJ2-3
CSVRPGGNTEAFF,TRBV29-1,many,13,TRBJ1-1
CASSPGQGWQETQYF,TRBV14,many,15,TRBJ2-5
CSVRQTLAKNIQYF,TRBV29-1,few,14,TRBJ2-4
CASSLGVGGAHLRAFF,TRBV7-9,many,16,TRBJ1-1
CATGQGTWAEQFF,TRBV27,many,13,TRBJ2-1
CSALSTSYNEQFF,TRBV20-1,many,13,TRBJ2-1
CASSLNGQGADYTF,TRBV7-9,-,14,TRBJ1-2
CASSLGTGTSGDNEQFF,TRBV11-1,-,17,TRBJ2-1
CASSLRQGRNQPQHF,TRBV28,-,15,TRBJ1-5
CASSYYATNEKLFF,TRBV6-5,many,14,TRBJ1-4
CASSVSPGQGANTEAFF,TRBV5-1,many,17,TRBJ1-1
CASLSPGRGTGELFF,TRBV5-1,many,15,TRBJ2-2
CASSEFSPSTDTQYF,TRBV2,many,15,TRBJ2-3
CASSLNVRLAGLRVEETQYF,TRBV11-2,many,20,TRBJ2-5
CASSEPKDRNLETQYF,TRBV25-1,-,16,TRBJ2-5
CASRDLIDSGSYEQYF,TRBV27,many,16,TRBJ2-7
CASSLKSPGVHGYTF,TRBV13,-,15,TRBJ1-2
CASSLDWGNTEAFF,TRBV7-8,many,14,TRBJ1-1
CASKDRVVREQYF,TRBV19,-,13,TRBJ2-7
CASSLWAGNTEAFF,TRBV27,few,14,TRBJ1-1
CASSQGRTQGEKLFF,TRBV5-1,-,15,TRBJ1-4
CASSYLRKGTRGEKLFF,TRBV6-5,few,17,TRBJ1-4
CASSHSGGGTDTQYF,TRBV14,few,15,TRBJ2-3
CASSPTGVSFSGNTIYF,TRBV11-2,many,17,TRBJ1-3
CASSRTSVYEQYF,TRBV6-2/TRBV6-3,-,13,TRBJ2-7
CASSPRTTGTNTEAFF,TRBV6-1,-,16,TRBJ1-1
CSVEAPSTLGYTF,TRBV29-1,few,13,TRBJ1-2
CASSLTARTTQETQYF,TRBV5-5,-,16,TRBJ2-5